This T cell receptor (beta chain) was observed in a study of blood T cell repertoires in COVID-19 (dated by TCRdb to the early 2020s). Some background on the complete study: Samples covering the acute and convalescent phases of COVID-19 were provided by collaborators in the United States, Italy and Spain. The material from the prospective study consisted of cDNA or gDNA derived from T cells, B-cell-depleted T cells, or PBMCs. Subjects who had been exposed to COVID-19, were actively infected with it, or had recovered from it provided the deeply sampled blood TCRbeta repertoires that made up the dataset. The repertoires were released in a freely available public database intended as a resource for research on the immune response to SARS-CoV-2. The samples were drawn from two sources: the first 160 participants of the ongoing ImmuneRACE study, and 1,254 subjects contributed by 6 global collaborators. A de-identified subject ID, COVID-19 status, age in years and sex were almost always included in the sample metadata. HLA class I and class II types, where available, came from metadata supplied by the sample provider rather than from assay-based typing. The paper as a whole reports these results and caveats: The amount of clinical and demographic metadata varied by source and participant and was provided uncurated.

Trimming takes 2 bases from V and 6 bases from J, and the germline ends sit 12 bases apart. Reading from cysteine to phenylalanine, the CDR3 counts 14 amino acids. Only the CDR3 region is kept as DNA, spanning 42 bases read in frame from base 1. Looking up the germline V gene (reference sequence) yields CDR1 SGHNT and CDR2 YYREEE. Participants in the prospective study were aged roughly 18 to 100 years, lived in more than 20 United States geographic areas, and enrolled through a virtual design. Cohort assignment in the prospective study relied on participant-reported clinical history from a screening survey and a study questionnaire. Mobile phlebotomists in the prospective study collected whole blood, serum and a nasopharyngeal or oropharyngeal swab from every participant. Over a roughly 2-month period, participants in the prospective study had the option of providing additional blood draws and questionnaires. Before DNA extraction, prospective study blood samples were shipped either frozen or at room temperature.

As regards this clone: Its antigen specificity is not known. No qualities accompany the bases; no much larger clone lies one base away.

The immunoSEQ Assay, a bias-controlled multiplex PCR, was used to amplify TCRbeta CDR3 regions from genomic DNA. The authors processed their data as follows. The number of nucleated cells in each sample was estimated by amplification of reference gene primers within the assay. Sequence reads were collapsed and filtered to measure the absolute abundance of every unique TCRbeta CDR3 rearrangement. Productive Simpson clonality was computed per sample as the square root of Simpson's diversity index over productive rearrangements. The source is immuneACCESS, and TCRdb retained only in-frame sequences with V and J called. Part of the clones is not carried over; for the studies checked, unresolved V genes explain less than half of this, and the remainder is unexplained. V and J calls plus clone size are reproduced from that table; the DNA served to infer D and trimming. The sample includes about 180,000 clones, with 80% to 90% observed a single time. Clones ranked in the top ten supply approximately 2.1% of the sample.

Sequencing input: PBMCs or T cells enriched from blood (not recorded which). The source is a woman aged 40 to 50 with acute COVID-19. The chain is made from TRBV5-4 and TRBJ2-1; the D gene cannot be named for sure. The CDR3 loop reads CASSLPSLGNEQFF. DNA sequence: TGTGCCAGCAGCTTACCGTCCCTAGGCAATGAGCAGTTCTTC.